This T cell receptor beta chain was captured in a study of radiotherapy plus CTLA-4 blockade in lung cancer. Trimming shortened V by 5 bases and J by 8 bases, and 13 bases separated the two germline ends. Germline CDR1 reads SGHVS; CDR2 reads FNYEAQ. The CDR3 extends over 14 amino acids. Assay used: immunoSEQ multiplex PCR; TCRdb lists only in-frame clones, some missing. This sample yields about 97,000 clones, of which around 79% are seen a single time; around 3% belongs to the top ten. Focal radiation and CTLA-4 blockade (ipilimumab) were tested in chemo-refractory metastatic non-small-cell lung cancer patients.

The J gene is TRBJ1-6, the V gene TRBV7-6; tentative D call: TRBD1 (5 bases). The material was peripheral blood, obtained from a patient treated with radiotherapy plus ipilimumab. The TCR originated in a human donor with non-small cell lung cancer who had a partial response to radiotherapy plus ipilimumab. Some clones in this sample may be carry-over from other donors' samples. In nucleotides, the CDR3 is TGTGCCAGCAGCCGAGAAGGGGATTATTCACCCCTCCACTTT. It encodes CASSREGDYSPLHF. The entire variable domain, with the rest obtained from reference TRBV7-6 and TRBJ1-6, is as follows: GAGVSQSPRYKVTKRGQDVALRCDPISGHVSLYWYRQALGQGPEFLTYFNYEAQQDKSGLPNDRFSAERPEGSISTLTIQRTEQRDSAMYRCASSREGDYSPLHFGNGTRLTVT.